This T cell receptor beta chain appears in the sequencing data of a study of cytomegalovirus exposure and HLA in healthy donors. 13 Jbeta primers and 60 Vbeta primers were used for the PCR. The assay was immunoSEQ multiplex PCR, and TCRdb's table has in-frame clones only and misses some. Here the sample spans about 140,000 clones, 65% to 80% being singletons. Between the trimmed V and J ends, which lost 0 bases and 0 bases, there was a span of 11 bases. This CDR3 has 16 amino acids. Looked up from germline, CDR1 is MGHRA and CDR2 is YSYEKL. Points from the study as a whole: In a later analysis, the majority of CMV-associated beta chains seemingly showed HLA restriction. Exclusion applied to some V segments, including TRBV6-2 and TRBV6-3, as they were indistinguishable. HLA-A and HLA-B allele assignments for most subjects were reportedly predicted accurately using TCR beta sequences.

Note on this clone: Its matching antigen is unknown.

The receptor comes from a male donor in good health and CMV-seropositive. V usage is TRBV4-1 and J usage is TRBJ2-5; the D is unclear. The sequencing sample was made of PBMCs. The CDR3 nucleotides read TGCGCCAGCAGCCAAGATAGGAGACTCGACCAAGAGACCCAGTACTTC. Its protein is CASSQDRRLDQETQYF.